This entry lists 11 T cell receptor beta chains sequenced from one sample in a study of T cell repertoires in cytomegalovirus infection. These receptors are not linked to any known antigen. TCRdb recomputed calls from the reads with MiXCR, one row per CDR3 protein. The sample lists about 500,000 distinct CDR3 sequences, around 35% occurring once. The sequences come from cultured PBMCs, collected from culture after CMV antigen stimulation. These receptors originate from a human donor in good health (CMV status not recorded). Some clones in this sample may be carry-over from other donors' samples.

This clonotype was seen a few times. The rearrangement uses TRBV9 and TRBJ2-6; a weak D match, TRBD1 (5 bases). V lost 3 bases and J 0 bases, leaving 10 bases between the germline ends. Germline lookup yields CDR1 SGDLS and CDR2 YYNGEE. This CDR3 is 16 amino acids long. CDR3 sequence reads: CASSGTDTSGANVLTF. CDR3 DNA sequence: TGTGCCAGCAGCGGGACGGACACCTCTGGGGCCAACGTCCTGACTTTC.

This clonotype was seen many times. The chain employs TRBV7-2 and TRBJ2-1; unclear D gene. This CDR3 is 13 amino acids long. V shed 0 bases and J shed 4 bases, with 4 bases lying between them. Germline-derived CDR1 and CDR2 are SGHTA and FQGNSA. The CDR3 sequence: CASSLATYNEQFF. CDR3 nucleotides: TGTGCCAGCAGCTTAGCCACGTACAATGAGCAGTTCTTC.

This clonotype was seen repeatedly, ten times or more. The chain is built from TRBV7-2 and TRBJ1-2; 7 bases align to TRBD1. This CDR3 has 14 residues. Germline CDR1 and CDR2: SGHTA and FQGNSA. Germline trimming cut 5 bases from V and 0 bases from J; bases unmatched to any gene: 3. CDR3 protein: CASSPGTANYGYTF. Here the CDR3 DNA reads TGTGCCAGCAGCCCCGGGACAGCTAACTATGGCTACACCTTC.

This chain links TRBV19 with TRBJ2-1, with 10 bases identical to TRBD2. The CDR3 has 16 amino acids. V lost 1 base and J lost 8; bases outside the gene matches: 8. From germline, CDR1 is LNHDA and CDR2 SQIVND (reference sequence). DNA for the CDR3: TGTGCCAGTAGTATAGGGCTAGCGGGGGCATGGCATGAGCAGTTCTTC. As protein: CASSIGLAGAWHEQFF.

This clonotype showed up many times. The chain links TRBV7-2 to TRBJ2-7; unclear D gene. Between the trimmed V and J ends, which lost 3 bases and 3 bases, there was a span of 9 bases. Germline CDR1 and CDR2: SGHTA and FQGNSA. This CDR3 is built from 13 residues. The CDR3 sequence: CASSFGDNYEQYV. Written as DNA, the CDR3 is TGTGCCAGCAGCTTTGGGGATAACTACGAGCAGTACGTC.

The sample holds many counts of this clonotype. This rearrangement joins TRBV7-2 to TRBJ2-2; 9 nucleotides match TRBD2. This CDR3 is 14 amino acids long. V lost 1 base and J lost 6; bases outside the gene matches: 0. CDR1 and CDR2 (germline): SGHTA, FQGNSA. This CDR3 is CASSLGLAAGELFF. The CDR3 DNA is TGTGCCAGCAGCTTAGGACTAGCGGCCGGGGAGCTGTTTTTT.

This chain connects TRBV19 to TRBJ1-5, with D possibly matching TRBD1 (5 bases). The CDR3 sequence is 14 residues long. Germline assignment: CDR1 LNHDA and CDR2 SQIVND (reference sequence). V shed 7 bases and J shed 6 bases, with 16 bases lying between them. In DNA form, the CDR3 reads TGTGCCAGTAATCCACAGGCTGGAGTTCAGCCCCAGCATTTT. Translating gives CASNPQAGVQPQHF.

V is TRBV15 and J is TRBJ1-2; TRBD1 is a possible D gene (6 bases). The CDR3 consists of 14 residues. Trimming left V 7 bases short and J 8 bases short, with 20 bases between. Germline CDR1 is LNHNV and CDR2 is YYDKDF (reference sequence). In nucleotides, the CDR3 is TGTGCCACCACCCCCGCCCGGGGGGCGAGCGGCTACACCTTC. It encodes CATTPARGASGYTF.

This chain links TRBV28 with TRBJ2-5; D call uncertain. The length of the CDR3 is 11 residues. V lost 6 bases and J 5 bases, leaving 7 bases between the germline ends. The germline CDR1 and CDR2 sequences are MDHEN and SYDVKM. The CDR3 reads CASRTGETQYF. The CDR3 DNA reads as TGTGCCAGCAGGACCGGGGAGACCCAGTACTTC.

In this sample, this clonotype turned up many times. The genes are TRBV7-2 and TRBJ2-5; 8 bases match TRBD2. Trimming removed 4 bases from V and 0 bases from J; junction bases left unmatched: 4. Looked up from germline, CDR1 is SGHTA and CDR2 is FQGNSA. This CDR3 spans 15 amino acids. The CDR3: CASSSSGWYQETQYF. The CDR3 nucleotides are TGTGCCAGCAGCTCTAGCGGGTGGTACCAAGAGACCCAGTACTTC.

This chain links TRBV24-1 with TRBJ2-6; D gene ambiguous. In germline, CDR1 is KGHDR, CDR2 SFDVKD. The CDR3 consists of 13 residues. The V end was cut by 7 bases, the J end by 1 base, with 4 bases between. CDR3 amino acids: CATRPSGANVLTF. Written as DNA, the CDR3 is TGTGCCACCAGGCCATCTGGGGCCAACGTCCTGACTTTC.